This T cell receptor beta chain was identified during a study of regulatory T cells in long-lasting Graves disease. Regarding the study as a whole: Persistent cases favored TRBV28, TRBJ1-2 and TRBJ2-5.

CDR3-region Arm-PCR and iRepertoire HTBI primers produced the TCR beta libraries. One entry per CDR3 protein results from TCRdb running MiXCR on the multiplex PCR reads. The table lists around 510,000 distinct CDR3 sequences, 20% to 25% of them singletons, with less than 9% in the top ten. Germline CDR1 LNHDA, CDR2 SQIVND (reference sequence). V gave up 1 base and J gave up 4 bases, with 7 bases separating them. This CDR3 is built from 13 residues. The time point is: persistent/refractory GD, antithyroid drugs over 5 years with positive TRAb. TCR sequences were obtained from RNA taken from PBMCs. Note on this clonotype: What it binds is not known.

Specimen: peripheral blood mononuclear cells (PBMCs), collected when the disease was refractory, from a patient treated with antithyroid drugs. V and J are TRBV19 and TRBJ2-5; D might be TRBD1 or TRBD2, each matching 5 bases. The TCR was taken from a female donor with Graves disease. The CDR3 DNA is TGTGCCAGTAGTATAGGGGGGAGAGAGACCCAGTACTTC. This translates into CASSIGGRETQYF.